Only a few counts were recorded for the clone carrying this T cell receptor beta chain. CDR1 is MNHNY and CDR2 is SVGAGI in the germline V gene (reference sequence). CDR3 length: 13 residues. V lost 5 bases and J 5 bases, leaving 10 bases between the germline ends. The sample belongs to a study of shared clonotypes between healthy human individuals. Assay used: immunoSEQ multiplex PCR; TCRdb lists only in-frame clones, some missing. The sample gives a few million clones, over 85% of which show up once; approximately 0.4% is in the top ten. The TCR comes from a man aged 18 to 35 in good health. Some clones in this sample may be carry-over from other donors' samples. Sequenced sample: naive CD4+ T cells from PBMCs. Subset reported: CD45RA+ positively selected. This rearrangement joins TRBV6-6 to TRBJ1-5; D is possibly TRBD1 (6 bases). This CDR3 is CASSVQGDQPQHF. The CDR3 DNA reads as TGTGCCAGCAGTGTACAGGGAGATCAGCCCCAGCATTTT.